This TCR beta chain was found in a study of Ad26.COV2.S vaccination and SARS-CoV-2 variants (dated by TCRdb to the early 2020s). As for the study more broadly: Vaccine-arm donors were drawn from COV1001, a multicentre, randomized, double-blind, placebo-controlled phase I-IIa trial of Ad26.COV2.S in healthy adults. Trial participants were randomized into five groups of five, in which low-dose or high-dose Ad26.COV2.S was given once or twice, or placebo was given on both occasions. Blinding of investigators to trial group allocation was maintained during experiments and outcome assessment. Dosing of Ad26.COV2.S was intramuscular, at either 5x10^10 or 1x10^11 viral particles, delivered as one shot or as two shots spaced 56 days apart. The TCR-sequenced set comprised about 32 samples: about 19 Ad26.COV2.S vaccine recipients, 5 placebo recipients and 8 SARS-CoV-2 convalescent individuals. The specificity and breadth of SARS-CoV-2-reactive T cell receptors after Ad26.COV2.S vaccination were assessed by TCRbeta repertoire sequencing.

The treatment or condition label here, explained by the study, means: roughly 20 received Ad26.COV2.S at low or high dose, single or two shots; roughly five received placebo; per-sample allocation not given. For vaccine and placebo recipients, repertoires were sequenced using samples collected on day 63 after the first injection. In Cohort 1b, about 27 adults aged 18-55 years were enrolled at a single site in Boston, USA, between 29 July and 7 August 2020. Ad26.COV2.S was a replication-incompetent adenovirus type 26 vector expressing a prefusion-stabilized SARS-CoV-2 spike protein from the original Wuhan strain. Study-wide findings and limitations: After vaccination, spike-specific CD8+ and CD4+ T cell responses were reported to show substantial breadth. Non-spike TCR breadth was comparable between vaccine and placebo recipients, consistent with the vaccine containing only spike. The authors noted that the TCR breadth and depth analyses may have underestimated total T cell responses. Ad26.COV2.S recipients had higher spike-specific TCR breadth than placebo recipients (P = 0.0014). The study was not powered for comparison of responses between vaccine doses or regimens.

TCRbeta CDR3 regions were sequenced with the immunoSEQ Assay. After extraction, genomic DNA underwent amplification by bias-controlled multiplex PCR, followed by high-throughput sequencing. The original methods were these. To quantify the absolute abundance of every unique TCRbeta CDR3 region, sequences were collapsed and filtered. Usable DNA was measured by amplifying reference genes present in all nucleated cells, and TCRbeta template counts were normalized to that usable DNA to estimate T cell fraction. Repertoire TCRs were annotated as SARS-CoV-2-specific when V gene, CDR3 amino acid sequence and J gene were exactly matched to a known reactive TCR set. The reference SARS-CoV-2 TCR set came from MIRA and was filtered for enrichment in COVID-19-positive ImmuneCODE repertoires, removing public or cross-reactive TCRs. Using the MIRA antigens, annotated TCRs were further analysed by specific ORF or by position within an ORF. Breadth was defined as annotated unique rearrangements over total unique productive rearrangements; depth was the summed frequency of those rearrangements. Group comparisons of TCR breadth used two-sided Wilcoxon rank-sum tests. TCRdb's version of the immuneACCESS table is confined to in-frame rearrangements and falls short of the full clone set. An unresolved V gene accounts for under half of the shortfall where checked; the remainder is of unknown origin. The DNA was the basis for D and trimming; V, J and clone size are from that table. The sample records hundreds of thousands of clones, approximately 92% of which are singletons. In total, the top ten clones hold 1.5% to 2% of the sample.

Details on this clone: Its target antigen remains unknown. Base qualities are not provided; no much larger clone lies one nucleotide away.

Cut back by 3 bases and 3 bases, the V and J ends lie 17 bases apart. Including the terminal cysteine and phenylalanine, the CDR3 comprises 16 residues. This entry keeps only the CDR3 DNA: 48 bases, framed from base 1. CDR1 and CDR2 were assigned from the germline V gene as MNHNS and SASEGT. The sequence was collected from a person between 18 and 60 years old who received the Ad26.COV2.S COVID-19 vaccine or a placebo. Recombination joined TRBV6-1 with TRBJ1-1, and perhaps TRBD1 as D gene, on 5 matching bases. The source was peripheral blood, collected in a trial of Ad26.COV2.S vaccine versus placebo. The CDR3 sequence is CASSDAREGFDTEAFF. The base sequence is TGTGCCAGCAGTGACGCTCGGGAGGGGTTTGACACTGAAGCTTTCTTT.